The TCR beta chain under discussion was sequenced for a study of shared clonotypes between healthy human individuals. Germline CDR1 and CDR2: GTSNPN and SVGIG (reference sequence). V lost 3 bases, J lost 4 bases, and 25 bases lay in between. The CDR3 spans 18 residues. As originally analysed: There were no quality scores in the junction-only immunoSEQ sequences, so filtering differed. Assay: immunoSEQ multiplex PCR; the TCRdb copy retains only in-frame clones and omits some. V, J and clone size derive from that table, while D and trimming were established from the DNA sequence. The repertoire holds 470,000 or so clones, with 70% to 85% as singletons.

The sequence came from a woman aged 40-49 years in good health. Some clones in this sample may be carry-over from other donors' samples. Sequenced: PBMCs. The chain combines TRBV30 with TRBJ2-1; D assignment may be TRBD1 or TRBD2 (5 bases each). The CDR3 DNA reads as TGTGCCTGGAGCGCTCCCTACGGACAAAGCGGCTCATACAATGAGCAGTTCTTC. Its translation: CAWSAPYGQSGSYNEQFF.